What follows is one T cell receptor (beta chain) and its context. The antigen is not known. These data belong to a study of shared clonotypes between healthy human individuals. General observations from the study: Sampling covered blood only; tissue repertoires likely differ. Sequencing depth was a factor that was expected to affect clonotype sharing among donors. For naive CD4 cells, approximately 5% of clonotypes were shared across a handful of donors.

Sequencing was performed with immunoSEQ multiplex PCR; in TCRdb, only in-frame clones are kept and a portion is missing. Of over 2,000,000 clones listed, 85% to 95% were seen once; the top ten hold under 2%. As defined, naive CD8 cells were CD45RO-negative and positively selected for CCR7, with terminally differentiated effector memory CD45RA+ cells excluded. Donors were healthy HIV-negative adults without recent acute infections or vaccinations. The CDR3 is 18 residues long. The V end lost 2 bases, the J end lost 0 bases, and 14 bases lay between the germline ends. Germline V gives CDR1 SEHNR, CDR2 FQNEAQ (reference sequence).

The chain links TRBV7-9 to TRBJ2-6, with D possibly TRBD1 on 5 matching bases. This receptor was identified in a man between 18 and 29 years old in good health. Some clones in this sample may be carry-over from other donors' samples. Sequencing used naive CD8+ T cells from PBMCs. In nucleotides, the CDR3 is TGTGCCAGCAGCTTATCGGAACAGGCCCGCTCTGGGGCCAACGTCCTGACTTTC. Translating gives CASSLSEQARSGANVLTF. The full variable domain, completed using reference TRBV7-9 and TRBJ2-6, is DTGVSQNPRHKITKRGQNVTFRCDPISEHNRLYWYRQTLGQGPEFLTYFQNEAQLEKSRLLSDRFSAERPKGSFSTLEIQRTEQGDSAMYLCASSLSEQARSGANVLTFGAGSRLTVL.